This T cell receptor (beta chain) originates from a study of blood T cells in healthy people across ages. Overall study results and limits: Estimates of total diversity, which came from one million sequenced T cells, were considered to be underestimates.

Donors were healthy Caucasian individuals from Russia aged roughly 6 to 95. The authors ran a second PCR of about 6 to 11 cycles using a sample-barcoded 5' primer and a J-beta primer mix. TCRdb re-analysed the 5' RACE reads in MiXCR, keeping a single row per CDR3 protein. The sample records roughly 680,000 distinct CDR3 sequences, around 50% being singletons. V trimming: 6 bases; J trimming: 13 bases; junction bases outside the gene matches: 21. Germline V gives CDR1 KGHSH, CDR2 LQKENI. There are 16 residues in the CDR3. This clonotype was seen a handful of times. The antigen is unknown. This clonotype was sampled from a woman older than 75 in good health. V usage is TRBV18 and J usage is TRBJ2-1, with 7 bases identical to TRBD1. Sample: blood. The CDR3 here is CASSLTGPRDVGKQFF. The DNA of the CDR3 is TGTGCCAGCTCTCTGACAGGGCCCAGGGACGTTGGAAAACAGTTCTTC.